A selection of T cell receptor beta chains follows, all from one sample in a study of blood T cell repertoires in COVID-19. Measured with immunoSEQ multiplex PCR; TCRdb has only the in-frame clones, and not every one. This sample has approximately 300,000 clones, with about nine tenths found just once. The sequencing input was PBMCs or T cells enriched from blood (not recorded which). These receptors were collected from a woman aged 18-35 years who had recovered from COVID-19. The CDR3 runs from the conserved cysteine through the conserved F or W. The D gene is left open where the match is weak. Size values are once, few and many counts, or a class for expanded clones, and some rows have none.

>TRBD1|TRBV28|NA|TRBJ2-5
CASRSNRGGSETQYF
TGTGCCAGCAGGAGTAACAGGGGTGGGTCGGAGACCCAGTACTTC
>TRBD2|TRBV19|NA|TRBJ2-7
CASSHDSGGGYEQYF
TGTGCCAGTAGTCACGATAGCGGGGGAGGATACGAGCAGTACTTC
>TRBD1|TRBV6-6|NA|TRBJ1-2
CASTRQGAGGYTF
TGTGCCAGCACCAGACAGGGGGCGGGTGGCTACACCTTC
>NA|TRBV5-6|once|TRBJ1-4
CASSLGRGDEKLFF
TGTGCCAGCAGCCTTGGGAGGGGCGATGAAAAACTGTTTTTT
>NA|TRBV9|few|TRBJ1-1
CASSGPGYNTEAFF
TGTGCCAGCAGCGGGCCCGGGTACAACACTGAAGCTTTCTTT
>NA|TRBV24-1|once|TRBJ2-3
CATSDLAGLPGDTQYF
TGTGCCACCAGTGATTTGGCGGGACTTCCCGGGGATACGCAGTATTTT
>NA|TRBV15|NA|TRBJ1-3
CATSEAGSLSGNTIYF
TGTGCCACCAGCGAAGCAGGGTCTCTCTCTGGAAACACCATATATTTT
>TRBD2|TRBV6-5|NA|TRBJ2-1
CASSWTSGNYNEQFF
TGTGCCAGCAGTTGGACTAGCGGGAACTACAATGAGCAGTTCTTC
>NA|TRBV10-2|once|TRBJ2-7
CASSESMADSEQYF
TGCGCCAGCAGTGAGTCGATGGCAGACAGCGAGCAGTACTTC
>NA|TRBV4-2|NA|TRBJ1-6
CASSQDLPGWVSPLHF
TGTGCCAGCAGCCAAGATCTTCCAGGTTGGGTTTCACCCCTCCACTTT
>TRBD1|TRBV28|NA|TRBJ1-3
CASSNHQTTGGRNTIYF
TGTGCCAGCAGCAACCATCAAACGACAGGGGGCCGGAACACCATATATTTT
>TRBD1|TRBV6-5|NA|TRBJ1-5
CASTHGTGNQPQHF
TGTGCCAGCACTCACGGGACAGGGAACCAGCCCCAGCATTTT
>TRBD2|TRBV3-1/TRBV3-2|NA|TRBJ2-5
CASTLASGDGETQYF
TGTGCCAGCACCCTCGCTAGCGGGGACGGGGAGACCCAGTACTTC
>NA|TRBV2|NA|TRBJ2-2
CASSAASTGELFF
TGTGCCAGCAGTGCAGCGTCGACCGGGGAGCTGTTTTTT
>TRBD2|TRBV9|NA|TRBJ2-3
CASSVGGLAGMDTQYF
TGTGCCAGCAGCGTAGGCGGACTAGCGGGAATGGATACGCAGTATTTT
>NA|TRBV11-2|NA|TRBJ2-1
CASSPTVYNEQFF
TGTGCCAGCAGCCCCACGGTCTACAATGAGCAGTTCTTC
>TRBD2|TRBV2|NA|TRBJ2-3
CASSEGLAGLDTQYF
TGTGCCAGCAGTGAGGGACTAGCGGGGTTAGATACGCAGTATTTT
>NA|TRBV28|NA|TRBJ1-3
CASSSGTGTSGNTIYF
TGTGCCAGCAGTTCGGGGACCGGGACATCTGGAAACACCATATATTTT
>NA|TRBV5-1|NA|TRBJ1-6
CASSPQQAKGELHF
TGCGCCAGCAGCCCCCAACAGGCGAAGGGGGAGCTCCACTTT
>TRBD1|TRBV19|once|TRBJ1-5
CASSASWDRGNQPQHF
TGTGCCAGTAGTGCCTCTTGGGACAGGGGAAATCAGCCCCAGCATTTT
>NA|TRBV10-2|NA|TRBJ2-5
CASSESEETQYF
TGCGCCAGCAGTGAGTCCGAAGAGACCCAGTACTTC
>NA|TRBV20-1|NA|TRBJ1-2
CSAPGYGYTF
TGCAGTGCACCCGGCTATGGCTACACCTTC
>NA|TRBV10-1|NA|TRBJ2-3
CASSDRVGSPSTDTQYF
TGCGCCAGCAGTGACCGCGTAGGGAGTCCTAGCACAGATACGCAGTATTTT
>TRBD1|TRBV2|NA|TRBJ2-7
CASSGPLGQPHEQYF
TGTGCCAGCAGTGGCCCCCTGGGACAGCCGCACGAGCAGTACTTC
>NA|TRBV28|NA|TRBJ1-2
CASSLKGNYGYTF
TGTGCCAGCAGTTTAAAGGGGAACTATGGCTACACCTTC
>TRBD2|TRBV4-2|few|TRBJ2-3
CASSLTSGSSADTQYF
TGTGCCAGCAGCCTGACTAGCGGGAGTAGTGCAGATACGCAGTATTTT
>NA|TRBV28|NA|TRBJ1-1
CASSSSPGTNTEAFF
TGTGCCAGCAGTTCCTCTCCAGGCACCAACACTGAAGCTTTCTTT
>NA|TRBV3-1/TRBV3-2|NA|TRBJ1-3
CASSQETGWRNTIYF
TGTGCCAGCAGCCAAGAAACAGGGTGGAGAAACACCATATATTTT
>NA|TRBV5-1|NA|TRBJ1-1
CASRRGNTEAFF
TGCGCCAGCCGCCGGGGGAACACTGAAGCTTTCTTT
>NA|TRBV18|NA|TRBJ1-1
CASSPQGQNTEAFF
TGTGCCAGCTCACCCCAGGGGCAGAACACTGAAGCTTTCTTT
>TRBD1|TRBV9|NA|TRBJ1-2
CASSVDDRGRVDGYTF
TGTGCCAGCAGCGTCGATGACAGGGGGCGGGTTGATGGCTACACCTTC
>NA|TRBV19|NA|TRBJ2-7
CASSTQGPYEQYF
TGTGCCAGTAGTACCCAGGGTCCCTACGAGCAGTACTTC
>NA|TRBV12-5|NA|TRBJ2-2
CASGLGLGLAGANTGELFF
TGTGCTAGTGGTTTGGGCTTGGGGTTGGCGGGCGCGAACACCGGGGAGCTGTTTTTT
>NA|TRBV3-1/TRBV3-2|NA|TRBJ1-5
CASSQGAGHNQPQHF
TGTGCCAGCAGCCAAGGGGCAGGTCACAATCAGCCCCAGCATTTT
>TRBD1|TRBV2|NA|TRBJ1-4
CASRRDRGKGIEKLFF
TGTGCCAGCAGGAGGGACAGGGGCAAGGGAATTGAAAAACTGTTTTTT
>TRBD1|TRBV6-5|NA|TRBJ2-2
CASGPNRGRELFF
TGTGCCAGCGGACCAAACAGGGGCAGGGAGCTGTTTTTT
>NA|TRBV5-6|NA|TRBJ1-2
CASSLVSRDYGYTF
TGTGCCAGCAGCTTGGTTTCTCGGGACTATGGCTACACCTTC
>NA|TRBV12-3/TRBV12-4|NA|TRBJ1-3
CASLQSGNTIYF
TGTGCCAGCCTACAGTCTGGAAACACCATATATTTT
>NA|TRBV9|NA|TRBJ2-2
CASSKWETTNTGELFF
TGTGCCAGCAGCAAGTGGGAGACAACGAACACCGGGGAGCTGTTTTTT
>NA|TRBV2|NA|TRBJ1-2
CASSATAVNGYTF
TGTGCCAGCAGCGCTACAGCGGTCAATGGCTACACCTTC
>NA|TRBV30|NA|TRBJ2-5
CAWSVTEETQYF
TGTGCCTGGAGTGTAACAGAAGAGACCCAGTACTTC
>NA|TRBV6-1|NA|TRBJ2-7
CASSEANLPAPYEQYF
TGTGCCAGCAGTGAAGCCAATCTACCCGCACCCTACGAGCAGTACTTC
>NA|TRBV30|NA|TRBJ2-2
CAWSVLGATGELFF
TGTGCCTGGAGTGTACTTGGAGCCACCGGGGAGCTGTTTTTT
>NA|TRBV18|NA|TRBJ2-1
CASSPGEGSYNEQFF
TGTGCCAGCTCACCGGGAGAGGGCTCCTACAATGAGCAGTTCTTC
>NA|TRBV4-2|NA|TRBJ1-1
CASSQDLKGGYAFF
TGTGCCAGCAGCCAAGATCTTAAAGGAGGGTACGCTTTCTTT
>NA|TRBV19|NA|TRBJ1-6
CASTTYQLAASPLHF
TGTGCCAGTACCACATACCAGCTTGCGGCTTCACCCCTCCACTTT
>TRBD1|TRBV4-1|NA|TRBJ1-5
CASSPGQGARQPQHF
TGCGCCAGCAGCCCCGGACAGGGGGCACGTCAGCCCCAGCATTTT
>NA|TRBV11-2|NA|TRBJ2-3
CASSLGGLASVYGTDTQYF
TGTGCCAGCAGCTTAGGTGGGCTAGCGAGCGTCTACGGCACAGATACGCAGTATTTT
>TRBD1|TRBV5-1|NA|TRBJ1-2
CASSPRTGTNYGYTF
TGCGCCAGCAGCCCAAGGACAGGGACTAACTATGGCTACACCTTC
>NA|TRBV7-9|NA|TRBJ2-3
CASSLFGVSSTDTQYF
TGTGCCAGCAGCTTATTCGGGGTCTCTAGCACAGATACGCAGTATTTT
>TRBD1|TRBV30|NA|TRBJ1-1
CAWSRAGQRTEAFF
TGTGCCTGGAGTCGCGCGGGACAGAGGACTGAAGCTTTCTTT
>NA|TRBV6-1|NA|TRBJ2-6
CASSEENSGANVLTF
TGTGCCAGCAGTGAGGAGAACTCTGGGGCCAACGTCCTGACTTTC
>TRBD1|TRBV6-5|NA|TRBJ1-5
CASSSGTDSNQPQHF
TGTGCCAGCAGTTCTGGGACAGATAGCAATCAGCCCCAGCATTTT
>TRBD2|TRBV2|few|TRBJ2-6
CASSREGSGANVLTF
TGTGCCAGCAGTAGGGAGGGCTCTGGGGCCAACGTCCTGACTTTC